This passage covers 15 T cell receptor beta chains from one sample sequenced in a study of T cell responses to AZD1222 COVID-19 vaccine. Sequenced by immunoSEQ multiplex PCR; TCRdb stores in-frame clones only, minus some. The table includes more than 110,000 clones, approximately 85% detected once. The sequences come from peripheral blood, collected on day 0 of AZD1222 vaccination. These TCRs come from an adult in good health.

V gene TRBV14 combines with J gene TRBJ2-7; D might be TRBD1 (5 bases). Between the trimmed V and J ends, which lost 4 bases and 3 bases, there was a span of 7 bases. The CDR3 totals 12 residues. The germline gives CDR1 SGHDN, CDR2 FVKESK. The CDR3 reads CASSPGIYEQYF. In nucleotides, the CDR3 is TGTGCCAGCAGCCCAGGGATCTACGAGCAGTACTTC.

The chain is built from TRBV6-5 and TRBJ2-1; D possibly corresponds to TRBD2 (5 bases). The CDR3 contains 13 residues. The ends were cut back, 6 bases at V and 9 bases at J, with 15 bases in the middle. Germline values: CDR1 MNHEY, CDR2 SVGAGI. The CDR3 nucleotides are TGTGCCAGCAGAGAGGGCAATCACGCTGAGCAGTTCTTC. It codes for CASREGNHAEQFF.

The J gene is TRBJ2-2, the V gene TRBV2; perhaps TRBD1 as D (6 bases). CDR1 is SNHLY and CDR2 is FYNNEI in the germline V gene. The CDR3 covers 14 residues. Trimming shortened V by 7 bases and J by 2 bases, and 11 bases separated the two germline ends. The CDR3 nucleotides are TGTGCCAGCATCCGACAGGACAACACCGGGGAGCTGTTTTTT. Protein sequence: CASIRQDNTGELFF.

The table lists this clone with a few counts. The chain has TRBV20-1 and TRBJ2-7; D unresolved. CDR1 and CDR2 from the germline V gene are DFQATT and SNEGSKA (reference sequence). The V gene lost 6 bases and the J gene lost 2 bases, with 8 bases spanning the gap. The CDR3 totals 11 residues. The DNA for the CDR3 is TGCAGTGCGGTTCCGGCCTACGAGCAGTACTTC. This translates into CSAVPAYEQYF.

The J gene is TRBJ1-2, the V gene TRBV10-2; D gene ambiguous. CDR1 and CDR2 (germline): WSHSY, SAAADI. V was trimmed by 4 bases and J by 5 bases, leaving 20 bases between them. The CDR3 extends over 16 amino acids. DNA of the CDR3: TGCGCCAGCAGTGGGCTCTTCGGCCAGGAGCCTTATGGCTACACCTTC. This encodes CASSGLFGQEPYGYTF.

The chain is built from TRBV2 and TRBJ1-1; D is undetermined. Germline lookup yields CDR1 SNHLY and CDR2 FYNNEI. Trimming removed 5 bases from V and 7 bases from J, with 14 bases in between. This CDR3 region has 13 residues. CDR3 nucleotide sequence: TGTGCCAGCAGTCCCCCCGGACGGGTTGAAGCTTTCTTT. It yields the protein CASSPPGRVEAFF.

The genes are TRBV11-2 and TRBJ1-2, with D uncertain. This CDR3 comprises 14 residues. The V end lost 4 bases, the J end lost 5 bases, and 14 bases lay between the germline ends. The germline CDR1 and CDR2 sequences are SGHAT and FQNNGV. CDR3 nucleotides: TGTGCCAGCAGCTCAAGCGATCGGATATATGGCTACACCTTC. It is translated as CASSSSDRIYGYTF.

In nucleotides, the CDR3 is TGCGCCAGCACGGGCAGTCAAGAGACCCAGTACTTC. Residues: CASTGSQETQYF. The V and J genes are TRBV5-1 and TRBJ2-5, with no clear D. The V end lost 6 bases, the J end lost 2 bases, and 8 bases lay between the germline ends. The CDR3 length is 12 residues. Germline V lookup: CDR1 SGHRS, CDR2 YFSETQ.

The chain combines TRBV5-4 with TRBJ1-1; D gene uncertain. This CDR3 has 13 residues. Germline CDR1 reads SGHNT; CDR2 reads YYREEE (reference sequence). Between the trimmed V and J ends, which lost 2 bases and 7 bases, there was a span of 12 bases. The CDR3 DNA follows: TGTGCCAGCAGCTTAAGGGAAACCCTTGAAGCTTTCTTT. The encoded protein is CASSLRETLEAFF.

The J gene is TRBJ1-4, the V gene TRBV7-2; D gene unclear. Deletions cut 9 bases from V and 12 bases from J, with 23 bases between. This CDR3 is 14 amino acids long. The germline gives CDR1 SGHTA, CDR2 FQGNSA. CDR3 in amino acids: CASALEALAVELFF. As DNA, the CDR3 is TGTGCCAGTGCGCTCGAGGCCTTAGCGGTGGAACTGTTTTTT.

The V and J genes are TRBV5-1 and TRBJ1-6, with D tentatively TRBD1 (6 bases). Deletions cut 4 bases from V and 6 bases from J, with 11 bases between. There are 14 residues in the CDR3. CDR1 is SGHRS, CDR2 YFSETQ, per germline. CDR3 protein: CASSAQGSNSPLHF. The CDR3 region has the DNA TGCGCCAGCAGCGCACAGGGTAGTAATTCACCCCTCCACTTT. The whole variable domain, remainder taken from reference TRBV5-1 and TRBJ1-6, is KAGVTQTPRYLIKTRGQQVTLSCSPISGHRSVSWYQQTPGQGLQFLFEYFSETQRNKGNFPGRFSGRQFSNSRSEMNVSTLELGDSALYLCASSAQGSNSPLHFGNGTRLTVT.

This chain uses TRBV19 with TRBJ1-6; maybe TRBD1 (6 bases). Germline-derived CDR1 and CDR2 are LNHDA and SQIVND (reference sequence). The CDR3 is made up of 14 amino acids. V was cut by 7 bases and J by 7 bases, with 14 bases left in between. The chain's CDR3 is CASTYRQGNSPLHF. The CDR3 nucleotides read TGTGCCAGTACCTATAGGCAGGGGAATTCACCCCTCCACTTT.

The chain has TRBV5-1 and TRBJ1-2; D gene uncertain. The V end was cut by 0 bases, the J end by 2 bases, with 5 bases between. CDR1 and CDR2 from the germline V gene are SGHRS and YFSETQ. The CDR3 runs 13 residues. This chain's CDR3 is CASSLAENYGYTF. In DNA form, the CDR3 reads TGCGCCAGCAGCTTGGCGGAGAACTATGGCTACACCTTC.

The chain couples TRBV28 to TRBJ1-2, with D possibly being TRBD1 (6 bases). The V end lost 2 bases, the J end lost 4 bases, and 14 bases lay between the germline ends. This CDR3 comprises 15 residues. Germline CDR1 and CDR2: MDHEN and SYDVKM. CDR3 region: CASSLPPGDFYGYTF. For the CDR3, the DNA is TGTGCCAGCAGTTTACCCCCAGGGGACTTCTATGGCTACACCTTC.

The chain recombines TRBV1 with TRBJ1-2. TRBV1 is flagged as a pseudogene. This CDR3 comprises 15 residues. In DNA form, the CDR3 reads TGCACCAGCAGCCAAGATAGGCGGGGCAGGCTTGGCTACACCTTC. This translates into CTSSQDRRGRLGYTF.